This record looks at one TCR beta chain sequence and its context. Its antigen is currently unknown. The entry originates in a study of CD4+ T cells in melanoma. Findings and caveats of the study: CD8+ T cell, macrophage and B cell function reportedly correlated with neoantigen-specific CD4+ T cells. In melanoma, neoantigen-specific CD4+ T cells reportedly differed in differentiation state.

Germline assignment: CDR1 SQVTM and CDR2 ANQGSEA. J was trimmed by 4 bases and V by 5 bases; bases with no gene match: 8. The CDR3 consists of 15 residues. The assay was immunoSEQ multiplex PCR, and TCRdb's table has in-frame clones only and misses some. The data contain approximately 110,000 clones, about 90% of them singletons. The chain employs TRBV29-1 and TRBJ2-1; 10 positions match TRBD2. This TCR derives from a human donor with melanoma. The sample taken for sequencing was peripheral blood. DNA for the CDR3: TGCAGCGTTCAAGCGGGGGGGCCCCCTTACAATGAGCAGTTCTTC. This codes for CSVQAGGPPYNEQFF.